This T cell receptor (beta chain) was sequenced in a study of blood T cell repertoires in COVID-19. The germline V gene has CDR1 SNHLY and CDR2 FYNNEI. Losses at the gene ends were 10 bases for V and 4 bases for J; bases not matched to a gene: 7. This CDR3 spans 13 amino acids. Method: immunoSEQ multiplex PCR; TCRdb's copy keeps in-frame clones and lacks some. The repertoire holds under 300,000 clones, roughly nine tenths seen once, with less than 0.95% in the top ten. The gene calls are TRBV2 and TRBJ2-7; 10 bases are shared with TRBD1. The receptor comes from a woman in her 40s who had recovered from COVID-19. What was sequenced was peripheral blood. The CDR3 loop reads CAMMGTGVYEQYF. The CDR3 bases are TGTGCCATGATGGGGACAGGGGTGTACGAGCAGTACTTC.